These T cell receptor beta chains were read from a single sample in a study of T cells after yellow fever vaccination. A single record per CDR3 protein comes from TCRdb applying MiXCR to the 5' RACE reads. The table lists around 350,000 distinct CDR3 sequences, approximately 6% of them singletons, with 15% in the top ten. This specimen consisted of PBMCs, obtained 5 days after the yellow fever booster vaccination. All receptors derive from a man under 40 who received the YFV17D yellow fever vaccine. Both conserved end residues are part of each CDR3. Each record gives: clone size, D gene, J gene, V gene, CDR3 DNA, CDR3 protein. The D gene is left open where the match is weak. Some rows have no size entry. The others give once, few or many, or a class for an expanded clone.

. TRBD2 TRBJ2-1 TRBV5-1 TGCGCCAGCAGCTTGGGAGGACTAGCGTACGGTGAGCAGTTCTTC CASSLGGLAYGEQFF
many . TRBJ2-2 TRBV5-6 TGTGCCAGCAGCTTGGCCGCAACCGTGAACACCGGGGAGCTGTTTTTT CASSLAATVNTGELFF
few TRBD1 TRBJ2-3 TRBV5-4 TGTGCCAGCAGGAGGGGGCGGGACAGGAGCACAGATACGCAGTATTTT CASRRGRDRSTDTQYF
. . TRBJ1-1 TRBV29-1 TGCAGCGCAATGAGTATGAACACTGAAGCTTTCTTT CSAMSMNTEAFF
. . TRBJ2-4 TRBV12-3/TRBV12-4 TGTGCCAGCAGTTTCGTGAACAGAGCCAAAAACATTCAGTACTTC CASSFVNRAKNIQYF
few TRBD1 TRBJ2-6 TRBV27 TGTGCCAGCAGTTTCAAACCCGGGGGGACAGGGGTGTCTGGGGCCAACGTCCTGACTTTC CASSFKPGGTGVSGANVLTF
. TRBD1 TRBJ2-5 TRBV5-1 TGCGCCAGCAGCTTGTTTTCAGGGGGCAATGGATTCCAAGAGACCCAGTACTTC CASSLFSGGNGFQETQYF
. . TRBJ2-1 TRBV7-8 TGTGCCAGCCGGCTTTATTCCTACAATGAGCAGTTCTTC CASRLYSYNEQFF
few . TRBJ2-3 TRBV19 TGTGCCATAGACGGCGGTCGCCACACAGATACGCAGTATTTT CAIDGGRHTDTQYF
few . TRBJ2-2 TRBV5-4 TGTGCCAGCCGGGTTAGAGAAAACACCGGGGAGCTGTTTTTT CASRVRENTGELFF